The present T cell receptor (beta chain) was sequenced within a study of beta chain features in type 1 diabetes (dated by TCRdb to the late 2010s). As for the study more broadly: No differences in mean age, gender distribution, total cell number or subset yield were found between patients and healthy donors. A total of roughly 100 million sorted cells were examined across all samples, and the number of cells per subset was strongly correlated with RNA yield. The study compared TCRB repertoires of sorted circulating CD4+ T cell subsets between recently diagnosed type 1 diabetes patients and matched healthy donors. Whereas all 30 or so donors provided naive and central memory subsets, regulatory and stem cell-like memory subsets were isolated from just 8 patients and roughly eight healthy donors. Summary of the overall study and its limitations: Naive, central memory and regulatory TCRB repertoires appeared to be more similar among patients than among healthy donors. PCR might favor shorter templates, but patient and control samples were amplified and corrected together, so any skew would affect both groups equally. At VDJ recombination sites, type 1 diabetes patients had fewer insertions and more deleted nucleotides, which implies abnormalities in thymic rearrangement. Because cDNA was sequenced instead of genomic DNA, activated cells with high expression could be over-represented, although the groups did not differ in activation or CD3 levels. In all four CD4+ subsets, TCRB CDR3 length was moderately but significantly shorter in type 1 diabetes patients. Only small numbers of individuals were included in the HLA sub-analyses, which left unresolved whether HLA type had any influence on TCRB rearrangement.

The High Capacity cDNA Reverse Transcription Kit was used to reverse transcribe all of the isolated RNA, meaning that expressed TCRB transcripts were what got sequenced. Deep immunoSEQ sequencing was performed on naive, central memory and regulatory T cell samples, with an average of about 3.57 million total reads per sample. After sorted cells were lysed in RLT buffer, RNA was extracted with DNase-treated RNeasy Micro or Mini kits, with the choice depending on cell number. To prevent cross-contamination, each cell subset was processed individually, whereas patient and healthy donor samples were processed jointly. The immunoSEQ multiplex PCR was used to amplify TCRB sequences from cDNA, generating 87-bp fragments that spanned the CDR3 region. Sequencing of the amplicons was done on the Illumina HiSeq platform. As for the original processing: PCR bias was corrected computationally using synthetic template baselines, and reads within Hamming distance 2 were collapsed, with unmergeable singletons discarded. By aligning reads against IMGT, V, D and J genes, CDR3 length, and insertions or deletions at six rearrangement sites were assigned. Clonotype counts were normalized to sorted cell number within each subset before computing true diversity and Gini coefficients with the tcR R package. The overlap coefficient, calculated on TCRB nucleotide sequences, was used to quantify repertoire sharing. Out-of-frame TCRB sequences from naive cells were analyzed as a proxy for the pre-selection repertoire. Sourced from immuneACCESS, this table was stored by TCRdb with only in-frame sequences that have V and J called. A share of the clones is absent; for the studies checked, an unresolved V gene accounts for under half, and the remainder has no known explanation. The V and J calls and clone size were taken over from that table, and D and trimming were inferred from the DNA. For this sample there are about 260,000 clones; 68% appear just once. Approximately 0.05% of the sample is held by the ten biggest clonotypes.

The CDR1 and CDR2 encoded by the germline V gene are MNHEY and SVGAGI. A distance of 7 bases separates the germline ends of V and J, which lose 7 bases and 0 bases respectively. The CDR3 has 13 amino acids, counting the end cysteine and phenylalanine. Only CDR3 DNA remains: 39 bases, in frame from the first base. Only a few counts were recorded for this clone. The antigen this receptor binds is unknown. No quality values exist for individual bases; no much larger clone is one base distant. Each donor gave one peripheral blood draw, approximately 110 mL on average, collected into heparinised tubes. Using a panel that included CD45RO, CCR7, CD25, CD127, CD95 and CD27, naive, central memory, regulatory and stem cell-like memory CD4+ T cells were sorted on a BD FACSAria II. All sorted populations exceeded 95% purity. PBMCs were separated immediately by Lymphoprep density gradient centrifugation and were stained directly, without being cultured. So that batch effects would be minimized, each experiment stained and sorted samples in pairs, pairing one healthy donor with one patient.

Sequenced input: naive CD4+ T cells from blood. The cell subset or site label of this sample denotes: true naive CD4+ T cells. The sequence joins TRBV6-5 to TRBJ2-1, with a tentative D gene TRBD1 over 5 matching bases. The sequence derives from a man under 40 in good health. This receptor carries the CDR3 CASTGYSYNEQFF. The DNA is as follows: TGTGCCAGCACAGGGTACTCCTACAATGAGCAGTTCTTC.